This TCR beta chain was obtained from a study of beta chain features in type 1 diabetes (dated by TCRdb to 2016 to 2019). Describing the broader study: Mean age, gender distribution, total cell number and subset yield did not differ between patients and healthy donors. A total of roughly 100 million sorted cells were examined across all samples, and the number of cells per subset was strongly correlated with RNA yield. In the study, recently diagnosed type 1 diabetes patients and matched healthy donors were compared on the TCRB repertoires of their sorted circulating CD4+ T cell subsets. Naive and central memory subsets were obtained from all 30 or so donors, but regulatory and stem cell-like memory subsets were isolated from only 8 patients and about eight healthy donors.

Each donor gave one peripheral blood draw, approximately 110 mL on average, collected into heparinised tubes. A BD FACSAria II was used to sort naive, central memory, regulatory and stem cell-like memory CD4+ T cells with a panel that included CD45RO, CCR7, CD25, CD127, CD95 and CD27. Purity was above 95% for every sorted population. PBMCs were separated immediately by Lymphoprep density gradient centrifugation and were stained directly, without being cultured. Samples were stained and sorted in pairs, with one healthy donor and one patient per experiment, so that batch effects were minimized. The entire amount of isolated RNA was reverse transcribed using the High Capacity cDNA Reverse Transcription Kit, so the sequenced TCRB transcripts were expressed ones. Naive, central memory and regulatory T cell samples underwent deep immunoSEQ sequencing, averaging approximately 3.5 million total reads per sample. Sorted cells were lysed in RLT buffer and RNA was extracted with DNase-treated RNeasy Micro or Mini kits, depending on cell number. Each cell subset was processed separately to prevent cross-contamination, with patient and healthy donor samples processed together. The immunoSEQ multiplex PCR was used to amplify TCRB sequences from cDNA, generating 87-bp fragments that spanned the CDR3 region. Amplicons were sequenced on the Illumina HiSeq platform. Per the original workflow: PCR bias was corrected computationally using synthetic template baselines, and reads within Hamming distance 2 were collapsed, with unmergeable singletons discarded. Reads were aligned to IMGT to assign V, D and J genes, CDR3 length, and insertions or deletions at six rearrangement sites. Within each subset, clonotype counts were normalized to the number of sorted cells before true diversity and Gini coefficients were calculated with the tcR R package. Repertoire sharing was quantified using the overlap coefficient calculated on TCRB nucleotide sequences. As a proxy for the pre-selection repertoire, out-of-frame TCRB sequences from naive cells were analyzed. TCRdb took over this immuneACCESS table, retaining in-frame rearrangements with V and J assigned. Such tables are incomplete; in checked studies, under half of the missing clones stem from an unresolved V gene, and the remainder is unexplained. That table is the source of V, J and clone size, and D and trimming were worked out from the DNA. This sample is represented by some 250,000 clones; roughly 13% of them were singletons. The top ten hold approximately 0.018% of the sample.

The CDR3 holds 16 amino acids from the cysteine to the phenylalanine. Just CDR3 DNA is preserved here, 48 bases in frame from base 1. Via the germline V gene (reference sequence), CDR1 is SGHNT and CDR2 YYREEE. V is trimmed back by 3 bases and J by 7 bases, and the junction contains 10 bases that no gene match accounts for. The investigation overall reported the following: At VDJ recombination sites, type 1 diabetes patients had fewer insertions and more deleted nucleotides, which implies abnormalities in thymic rearrangement. Sequencing cDNA rather than genomic DNA could over-represent highly expressing activated cells, although activation and CD3 levels did not differ between groups. Shorter templates might have been favored by PCR, but patient and control samples were amplified and corrected together, so both groups would have been affected equally by any skew. HLA sub-analyses involved small numbers of individuals, so any influence of HLA type on TCRB rearrangement remained unresolved. Naive, central memory and regulatory TCRB repertoires appeared to be more alike among patients than among healthy donors. In all four CD4+ subsets, TCRB CDR3 length was moderately but significantly shorter in type 1 diabetes patients.

This clone has only a few counts. It has no known antigen specificity. Within one base of it there is no much larger clone, and no base qualities were kept. The TCR originated in a man under 40 with type 1 diabetes. The chain joins TRBV5-4 to TRBJ2-2; a stretch of 9 junction bases matches TRBD1. Sequences were obtained from naive CD4+ T cells from blood. The cell subset or site tag for this specimen amounts to: true naive CD4+ T cells. In nucleotide form, the sequence is TGTGCCAGCAGCTCCGACCTGACAGGGGGAGGCGGGGAGCTGTTTTTT. The translation is CASSSDLTGGGGELFF.